This is a list of T cell receptor beta chains from one sample in a study of regulatory T cells in long-lasting Graves disease. One entry per CDR3 protein, called by TCRdb with MiXCR from the multiplex PCR reads. The sample contains about 320,000 distinct CDR3 sequences, approximately 20% of which appear only once. The source material was peripheral blood mononuclear cells (PBMCs), sampled at new diagnosis, from a patient treated with antithyroid drugs. These receptors came from a female donor with Graves disease. Both conserved end residues are part of each CDR3. The D gene is left open where the match is weak. A clone size is listed for some rows: how often the clone was seen (once, few, many), or a class if it is expanded.

abundance: many; j_gene: TRBJ2-7; d_gene: NA; v_gene: TRBV15; CDR3aa: CATSRGSYSYEQYF; CDR3nt: TGTGCCACCAGCAGAGGCAGCTACTCCTACGAGCAGTACTTC
abundance: few; j_gene: TRBJ2-1; d_gene: TRBD2; v_gene: TRBV24-1; CDR3aa: CATSDHRLAGDHYNEQFF; CDR3nt: TGTGCCACCAGTGATCATCGACTAGCGGGAGACCACTACAATGAGCAGTTCTTC
abundance: many; j_gene: TRBJ2-1; d_gene: TRBD2; v_gene: TRBV5-1; CDR3aa: CASSRGLAGGDYNEQFF; CDR3nt: TGTGCCAGCAGCCGAGGACTAGCGGGAGGAGACTACAATGAGCAGTTCTTC
abundance: once; j_gene: TRBJ2-3; d_gene: TRBD2; v_gene: TRBV11-2; CDR3aa: CASSFLGLAGRDTQYF; CDR3nt: TGTGCCAGCAGCTTCCTAGGACTAGCGGGGCGAGATACGCAGTATTTT
abundance: few; j_gene: TRBJ2-1; d_gene: TRBD2; v_gene: TRBV14; CDR3aa: CASSRQRGSSHNEQFF; CDR3nt: TGTGCCAGCAGCCGCCAGCGGGGGAGTTCCCACAATGAGCAGTTCTTC
abundance: many; j_gene: TRBJ2-1; d_gene: TRBD2; v_gene: TRBV27; CDR3aa: CASSPRLAGGPNEQFF; CDR3nt: TGTGCCAGCAGTCCCAGACTAGCGGGAGGGCCGAATGAGCAGTTCTTC
abundance: many; j_gene: TRBJ2-5; d_gene: NA; v_gene: TRBV30; CDR3aa: CAFREVETQYF; CDR3nt: TGTGCCTTCAGGGAGGTGGAGACCCAGTACTTC
abundance: few; j_gene: TRBJ2-3; d_gene: NA; v_gene: TRBV24-1; CDR3aa: CATSDPGDKGTDTQYF; CDR3nt: TGTGCCACCAGTGACCCAGGGGATAAGGGCACAGATACGCAGTATTTT
abundance: many; j_gene: TRBJ2-5; d_gene: TRBD2; v_gene: TRBV27; CDR3aa: CASSLMGLAGGSAQYF; CDR3nt: TGTGCCAGCAGTTTAATGGGACTAGCGGGAGGATCGGCCCAGTACTTC
abundance: many; j_gene: TRBJ1-5; d_gene: NA; v_gene: TRBV6-5; CDR3aa: CASSYFPESNQPQHF; CDR3nt: TGTGCCAGCAGTTACTTCCCAGAAAGCAATCAGCCCCAGCATTTT
abundance: many; j_gene: TRBJ2-1; d_gene: NA; v_gene: TRBV27; CDR3aa: CASTHTGGHNEQFF; CDR3nt: TGTGCCAGCACCCACACGGGGGGCCACAATGAGCAGTTCTTC
abundance: NA; j_gene: TRBJ1-5; d_gene: NA; v_gene: TRBV28; CDR3aa: CASSGGSQPQHF; CDR3nt: TGTGCCAGCAGCGGCGGGAGTCAGCCCCAGCATTTT
abundance: NA; j_gene: TRBJ1-3; d_gene: NA; v_gene: TRBV11-2; CDR3aa: CASSLSGPGNTIYF; CDR3nt: TGTGCCAGCAGCTTGTCAGGGCCGGGAAACACCATATATTTT